The subject of this entry is one T cell receptor beta chain. What it recognizes is unknown. Data came from immunoSEQ multiplex PCR; TCRdb stores just in-frame clones and leaves some out. The data contain about 32,000 clones, approximately 93% of them singletons. The entry originates in a study of T cells in tuberculosis. About the study: IGRA-negative adolescents, IGRA-positive adolescents with latent tuberculosis and adults with active tuberculosis formed this South African cohort. Findings and limits, study-wide: Active tuberculosis TCR-alpha repertoires lay closer to GMM-specific TCRs than IGRA-negative controls, suggesting clonal expansion. Shorter CDR3-alpha in active tuberculosis partly drove smaller distances.

Latent tuberculosis screening used tuberculin skin test and IGRA at entry. Between the trimmed V and J ends, which lost 3 bases and 1 base, there was a span of 15 bases. Germline values: CDR1 LNHDA, CDR2 SQIVND (reference sequence). The CDR3 runs to 16 residues. J is TRBJ1-1 and V is TRBV19; D perhaps matches TRBD1 (5 bases). The sequence derives from a donor between 10 and 35 years old with latent tuberculosis or without tuberculosis infection. Sequenced material: PBMCs. The DNA for the CDR3 is TGTGCCAGTAGTATCGGATTAGCGGGGGGGAACACTGAAGCTTTCTTT. Protein: CASSIGLAGGNTEAFF.